This T cell receptor (beta chain) was obtained from a study of Tregs in tolerant kidney transplant recipients. V was cut by 2 bases and J by 2 bases, with 9 bases left in between. CDR1 is SGHVS, CDR2 FQNEAQ, per germline. The CDR3 is made up of 14 amino acids. Assay: immunoSEQ multiplex PCR; the TCRdb copy retains only in-frame clones and omits some. The table lists over 60,000 clones, roughly 98% of them singletons. Thawed PBMCs were FACS-sorted into unstimulated CD4+CD25+CD127- regulatory T cells, CD4+CD25- non-regulatory cells, CD4 and CD8 cells. The V gene is TRBV7-8, the J gene TRBJ1-1; D gene unclear. The source is a human donor who received a combined kidney and bone marrow transplant. The material sequenced was CD4+ T cells from blood, taken before the transplant. The CDR3 coding sequence is TGTGCCAGCAGCTTACTGGGGAGAAACACTGAAGCTTTCTTT. Residues: CASSLLGRNTEAFF.